What follows are 6 T cell receptor beta chains derived from one specimen sequenced in a study of identical twins. TCRdb passed the 5' RACE reads through MiXCR, listing each CDR3 protein once. The sample carries approximately 1.8 million distinct CDR3 sequences, around 29% recorded once. Source material: cord blood. The receptor set was obtained from a newborn girl in good health.

This chain connects TRBV30 to TRBJ1-2; D is unclear. Germline-derived CDR1 and CDR2 are GTSNPN and SVGIG (reference sequence). The germline V and J ends were trimmed by 4 bases and 1 base, with 7 bases remaining between them. The CDR3 sequence is 12 residues long. The CDR3 region has the DNA TGTGCCTGGACTCGGATTAACTATGGCTACACCTTC. Translation gives CAWTRINYGYTF.

The chain carries TRBV7-2 and TRBJ2-3; 10 bases are a match to TRBD1. V trimming: 5 bases; J trimming: 3 bases; junction bases outside the gene matches: 5. Germline V gene sequence: CDR1 SGHTA, CDR2 FQGNSA. This CDR3 comprises 15 residues. In DNA form, the CDR3 reads TGTGCCAGCAGCCCAGACAGGGGGCTGACAGATACGCAGTATTTT. As protein: CASSPDRGLTDTQYF.

A note on this clonotype: The junction shows a germline mismatch at one end, possibly a read error. This rearrangement joins TRBV20-1 to TRBJ2-1; D might be TRBD1 (5 bases). From germline, CDR1 is DFQATT and CDR2 SNEGSKA (reference sequence). This CDR3 contains 14 residues. For the CDR3, the DNA is TGCGGTGCTAGGGGTAGGACGAGCTACAATGAGCAGTTCTTC. It yields the protein CGARGRTSYNEQFF.

This clonotype was seen at least ten times. The J gene is TRBJ2-1, the V gene TRBV5-1, with D unresolved. CDR3 length: 12 amino acids. Trimming removed 0 bases from V and 5 bases from J, with 3 bases in between. CDR1 SGHRS and CDR2 YFSETQ come from the germline V gene. The CDR3 sequence: CASSLVHNEQFF. The CDR3 DNA reads TGCGCCAGCAGCTTGGTACACAATGAGCAGTTCTTC.

The chain recombines TRBV12-3 or TRBV12-4 with TRBJ2-1, with 8 nucleotides matching TRBD2. Trimming cost V 3 bases and J 1 base; bases outside gene matches: 14. CDR3 length: 19 residues. The CDR3 loop is CASSLLDIREGWSYNEQFF. In DNA form, the CDR3 reads TGTGCCAGCAGTTTGTTGGACATACGGGAGGGCTGGTCCTACAATGAGCAGTTCTTC.

This clonotype was observed a few times. This rearrangement joins TRBV10-3 to TRBJ2-7, with D possibly being TRBD1 or TRBD2 (5 bases each). Germline V gene lookup returns CDR1 ENHRY and CDR2 SYGVKD. Trimming removed 4 bases at V and 0 bases at J, with 13 bases between. The CDR3 length is 15 residues. This CDR3 is CAISGPGPGSYEQYF. The CDR3 DNA reads as TGTGCCATCAGTGGACCGGGACCCGGCTCCTACGAGCAGTACTTC.